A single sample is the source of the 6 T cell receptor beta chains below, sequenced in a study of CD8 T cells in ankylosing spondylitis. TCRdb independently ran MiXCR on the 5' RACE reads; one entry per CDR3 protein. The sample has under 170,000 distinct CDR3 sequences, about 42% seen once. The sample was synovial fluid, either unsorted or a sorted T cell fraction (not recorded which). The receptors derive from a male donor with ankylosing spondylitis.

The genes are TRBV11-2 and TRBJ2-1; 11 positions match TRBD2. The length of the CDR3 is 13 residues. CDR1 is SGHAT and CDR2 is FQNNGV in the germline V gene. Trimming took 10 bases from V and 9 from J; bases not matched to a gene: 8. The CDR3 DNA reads TGTGCCACCACTAGCGGGAGTAACGGTGAGCAGTTCTTC. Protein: CATTSGSNGEQFF. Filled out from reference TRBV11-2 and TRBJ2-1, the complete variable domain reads EAGVAQSPRYKIIEKRQSVAFWCNPISGHATLYWYQQILGQGPKLLIQFQNNGVVDDSQLPKDRFSAERLKGVDSTLKIQPAKLEDSAVYLCATTSGSNGEQFFGPGTRLTVL.

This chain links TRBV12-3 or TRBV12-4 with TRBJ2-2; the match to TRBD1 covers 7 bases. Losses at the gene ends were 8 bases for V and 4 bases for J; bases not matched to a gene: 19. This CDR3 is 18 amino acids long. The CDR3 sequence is CASFILGTGVDTTGELFF. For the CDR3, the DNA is TGTGCCAGCTTCATTTTAGGCACAGGGGTCGATACCACCGGGGAGCTGTTTTTT.

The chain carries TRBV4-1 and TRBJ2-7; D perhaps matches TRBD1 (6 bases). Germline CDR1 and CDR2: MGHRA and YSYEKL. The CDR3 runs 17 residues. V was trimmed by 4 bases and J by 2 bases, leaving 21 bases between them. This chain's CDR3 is CASSLSGQGWRTYEQYF. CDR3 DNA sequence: TGCGCCAGCAGCCTCTCGGGGCAGGGGTGGAGAACCTACGAGCAGTACTTC.

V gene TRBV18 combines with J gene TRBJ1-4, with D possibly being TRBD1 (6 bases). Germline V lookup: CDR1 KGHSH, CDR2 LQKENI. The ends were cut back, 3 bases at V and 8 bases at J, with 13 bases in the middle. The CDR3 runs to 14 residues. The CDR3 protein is CASSPHRVGEKLFF. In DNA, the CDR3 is TGTGCCAGCTCACCCCACAGGGTCGGAGAAAAACTGTTTTTT. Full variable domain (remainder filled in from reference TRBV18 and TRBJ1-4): NAGVMQNPRHLVRRRGQEARLRCSPMKGHSHVYWYRQLPEEGLKFMVYLQKENIIDESGMPKERFSAEFPKEGPSILRIQQVVRGDSAAYFCASSPHRVGEKLFFGSGTQLSVL.

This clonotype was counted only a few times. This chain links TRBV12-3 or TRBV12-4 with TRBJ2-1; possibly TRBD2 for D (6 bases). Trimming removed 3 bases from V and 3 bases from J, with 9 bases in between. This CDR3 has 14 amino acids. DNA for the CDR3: TGTGCCAGCAGTTTCGGCGGGGACTACAATGAGCAGTTCTTC. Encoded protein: CASSFGGDYNEQFF.

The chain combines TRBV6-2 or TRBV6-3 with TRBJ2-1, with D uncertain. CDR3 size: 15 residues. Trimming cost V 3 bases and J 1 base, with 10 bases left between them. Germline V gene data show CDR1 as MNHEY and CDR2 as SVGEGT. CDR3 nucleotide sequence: TGTGCCAGCAGTTATACGGAAGGTTCCTACAATGAGCAGTTCTTC. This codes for CASSYTEGSYNEQFF.